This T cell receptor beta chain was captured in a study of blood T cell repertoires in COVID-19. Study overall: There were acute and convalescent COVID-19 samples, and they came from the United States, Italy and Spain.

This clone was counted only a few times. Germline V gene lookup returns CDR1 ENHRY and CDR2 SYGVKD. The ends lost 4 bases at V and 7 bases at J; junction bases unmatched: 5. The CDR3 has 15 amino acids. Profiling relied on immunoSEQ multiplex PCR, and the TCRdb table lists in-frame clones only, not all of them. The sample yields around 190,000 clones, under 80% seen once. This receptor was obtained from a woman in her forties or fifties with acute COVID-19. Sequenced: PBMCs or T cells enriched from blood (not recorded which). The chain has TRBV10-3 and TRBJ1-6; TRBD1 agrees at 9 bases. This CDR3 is CAISVSGTGNSPLHF. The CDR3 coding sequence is TGTGCCATCAGTGTTTCCGGGACAGGGAATTCACCCCTCCACTTT.